Here is one T cell receptor (beta chain) with its context. This clone was picked up one time. What this receptor recognizes is not known. Qualities for individual bases were not recorded, and no much larger clone is one base off. Every bulk PBMC sample had a fixed 350 ng of DNA loaded. Following the manufacturer instructions, the immunoSEQ TCRb Assay kit was used to amplify TCR beta CDR3 sequences from genomic DNA. The KAPA Library Quantification Kit for Illumina platforms was used to quantify the pooled libraries by qPCR. Sequencing of the pooled libraries was done on an Illumina NextSeq 500, with clustering at about 0.6-1.1 pM. The authors' pipeline ran thus. The TCR data were analyzed using immunoSEQ ANALYZER and the R LymphoSeq package. A rearrangement efficiency score was calculated as productive divided by the sum of productive and non-productive CDR3 sequences. Within each patient, timepoints were compared pairwise for clonality, measured with the Gini coefficient, and for diversity, measured with the Renyi index at alpha=1. In LymphoSeq, clonal relatedness was computed with an edit distance of 3 and repertoire similarity was computed with the Bhattacharyya coefficient. To classify response, a linear discriminant analysis based on week-3 changes in clonality and diversity was built using the R MASS and caret packages. The clones in this table, taken by TCRdb from immuneACCESS, are in-frame only. Not every clone is retained; where verified, under half of the shortfall comes from an unresolved V gene, and the cause of the rest is unknown. V and J calls and clone size are given by that table; D and trimming were obtained from the DNA. This sample lists roughly 5,000 clones; approximately 84% were detected once. The ten largest clonotypes hold around 31% of the sample.

V and J are trimmed by 5 bases and 9 bases, and the gene matches miss 13 bases of the junction. Inclusive of the bounding cysteine and phenylalanine, the CDR3 is 15 residues long. Of all the DNA, just the CDR3 is kept, 45 bases in frame from base 1. In the germline V gene, CDR1 corresponds to SGHTA and CDR2 to FQGNSA. The sample is drawn from a study of blood T cell dynamics during melanoma immunotherapy (dated by TCRdb to the early 2020s). Background for the entire study: The patients had metastatic melanoma and were given first-line pembrolizumab or nivolumab plus ipilimumab as standard of care in the United Kingdom. To identify early correlates of response, the study profiled peripheral T cell receptor repertoires in patients with metastatic melanoma before and after one cycle of checkpoint inhibitor therapy. The training cohort was made up of consecutive patients, while a further independent group of patients from the same centre was pooled to form an external validation set. The paper as a whole reports these results and caveats: Unlike progressors, patients who went on to achieve disease control showed a bifurcated reorganization of the PBMC repertoire at W3, with either increased clonality or increased diversity. Whether the T cell clones behind the repertoire changes were melanoma-specific or instead reflected general immune activation was something the study could not determine. The relatively small sample size was acknowledged as something that could potentially limit how far the results can be generalized.

Interpreted using the paper, the time point label stands for: pre-treatment baseline. Blood was sampled before treatment (T0) and at week 3 (W3), after the first cycle of checkpoint blockade. Except for two patients with rapid clinical progression, response was assessed 12 weeks after the first infusion by RECIST 1.1; disease control meant complete response, partial response or stable disease. Patients with prior systemic cancer treatment, concomitant immunosuppressant therapy or synchronous other active malignancies were excluded. TCR beta was sequenced in both bulk PBMC and plasma cell-free DNA in order to track circulating cells as well as T cell turnover. Lymphoprep and SepMate tubes were used to isolate PBMC from blood, and red cell lysis was then performed. QIAamp DNA Blood Mini kits were used to extract DNA from PBMC and sorted T cell subsets.

This receptor was taken from a human donor with melanoma. The chain is made from TRBV7-2 and TRBJ2-1, with 7 central nucleotides matching TRBD2. The input for sequencing was blood, taken from a patient treated with checkpoint blockade. The CDR3 is CASSRLGREMGEQFF. Here is the DNA: TGTGCCAGCAGCCGATTGGGGCGGGAGATGGGTGAGCAGTTCTTC.